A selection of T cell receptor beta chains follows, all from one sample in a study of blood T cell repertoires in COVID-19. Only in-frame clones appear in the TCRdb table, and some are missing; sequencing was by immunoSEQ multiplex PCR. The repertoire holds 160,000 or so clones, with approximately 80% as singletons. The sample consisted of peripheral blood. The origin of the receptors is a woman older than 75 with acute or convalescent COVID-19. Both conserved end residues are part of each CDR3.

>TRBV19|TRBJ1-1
CASIRDGANTEAFF
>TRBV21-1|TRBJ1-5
CASSLRTENNQPQHF
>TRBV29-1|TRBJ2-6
CSGMTGGFGANVLTF
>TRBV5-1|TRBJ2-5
CASSLEGGRSQETQYF
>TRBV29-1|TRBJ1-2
CSVEFTGTGYGYTF
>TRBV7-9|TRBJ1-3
CASSFGDLSGNTIYF
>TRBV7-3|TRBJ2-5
CASSPQGGHGETQYF
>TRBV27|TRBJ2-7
CASSSAGAVEQYF
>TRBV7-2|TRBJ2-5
CASSFSPATSGEKTQYF
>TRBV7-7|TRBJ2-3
CASSRLGSGTDTQYF
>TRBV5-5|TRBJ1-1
CASSPSLLGGHTEAFF
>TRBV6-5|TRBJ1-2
CASSYKSTRDGYTF
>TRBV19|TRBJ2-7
CASSRGQGGYEQYF
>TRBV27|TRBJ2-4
CASSPVGAGGPADIQYF
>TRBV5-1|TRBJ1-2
CASSPDTIYGYTF
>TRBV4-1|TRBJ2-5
CASSQDRGGGQETQYF
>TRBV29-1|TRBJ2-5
CSGTKDSRVETQYF
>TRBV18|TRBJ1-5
CASSPTGETQPQHF
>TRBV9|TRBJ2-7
CASSVFPTGHYEQYF
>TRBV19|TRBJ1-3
CASSYPGGSGNTIYF